These 12 T cell receptor beta chains were sequenced from one sample in a study of blood T cell repertoires in COVID-19. Method: immunoSEQ multiplex PCR; TCRdb's copy keeps in-frame clones and lacks some. Of approximately 250,000 clones in the sample, around nine tenths are singletons; the top ten hold around 13%. The material sequenced was peripheral blood. These receptors were collected from a woman aged 70-85 years with COVID-19, enrolled during active disease.

The chain couples TRBV6-4 to TRBJ2-3, with a possible D match to TRBD1 (6 bases). The CDR3 runs 13 residues. Trimming removed 7 bases at V and 3 bases at J, with 11 bases between. Germline CDR1 is MRHNA and CDR2 is SNTAGT. The CDR3 loop reads CASNRRGTDTQYF. The CDR3 nucleotides are TGTGCCAGCAACCGCAGGGGTACAGATACGCAGTATTTT.

The genes are TRBV18 and TRBJ1-3; the match to TRBD1 covers 9 bases. V dropped 3 bases and J dropped 1; count of bases not matched to a gene: 4. Germline-derived CDR1 and CDR2 are KGHSH and LQKENI. This CDR3 has 16 residues. CDR3 residues: CASSPTGTGSGNTIYF. In DNA, the CDR3 is TGTGCCAGCTCACCGACCGGGACAGGGTCTGGAAACACCATATATTTT.

J is TRBJ2-5 and V is TRBV7-3; D is undetermined. Germline V gene lookup returns CDR1 SGHTA and CDR2 FQGTGA. This CDR3 contains 14 residues. Trimming left V 1 base short and J 4 bases short, with 10 bases between. The CDR3 here is CASSLNSPPETQYF. The CDR3 DNA reads as TGTGCCAGCAGCTTAAATAGCCCCCCAGAGACCCAGTACTTC.

The CDR3 region is CASSLGEEKLFF. The DNA of the CDR3 is TGTGCCAGCAGTTTAGGGGAGGAAAAACTGTTTTTT. V gene TRBV28 combines with J gene TRBJ1-4, with D uncertain. This CDR3 has 12 amino acids. V was trimmed by 2 bases and J by 8 bases, leaving 6 bases between them. The germline V gene encodes CDR1 MDHEN and CDR2 SYDVKM.

This chain uses TRBV15 with TRBJ1-2; D is uncertain. The CDR3 runs 13 residues. The germline CDR1 and CDR2 sequences are LNHNV and YYDKDF (reference sequence). V lost 0 bases, J lost 8 bases, and 10 bases lay in between. CDR3 coding DNA: TGTGCCACCAGCAGAGATCACGGGGAGGGCTACACCTTC. As protein: CATSRDHGEGYTF.

The chain combines TRBV29-1 with TRBJ2-1; the D is unclear. From germline, CDR1 is SQVTM and CDR2 ANQGSEA. The CDR3 covers 13 residues. Trimming removed 7 bases from V and 0 bases from J, with 10 bases in between. The CDR3 nucleotides read TGCAGCGGCGCCGAAAGCTCCTACAATGAGCAGTTCTTC. It translates to CSGAESSYNEQFF.

This chain links TRBV5-1 with TRBJ1-1; D is unresolved. The CDR3 covers 15 residues. V was cut by 0 bases and J by 2 bases, with 11 bases left in between. Germline V gene sequence: CDR1 SGHRS, CDR2 YFSETQ. The CDR3: CASSLDPGGNTEAFF. DNA of the CDR3: TGCGCCAGCAGCTTGGATCCGGGAGGAAACACTGAAGCTTTCTTT.

This chain links TRBV7-6 with TRBJ1-6; the match to TRBD1 covers 8 bases. The CDR3 length is 18 residues. The trim removed 1 base at V and 8 bases at J, leaving 13 bases unmatched. CDR1 SGHVS and CDR2 FNYEAQ come from the germline V gene. CDR3 in amino acids: CASSLVVISGQGYSPLHF. The CDR3 DNA reads as TGTGCCAGCAGCTTAGTAGTCATCTCAGGACAGGGATATTCACCCCTCCACTTT. The full variable domain, rest sourced from reference TRBV7-6 and TRBJ1-6, is GAGVSQSPRYKVTKRGQDVALRCDPISGHVSLYWYRQALGQGPEFLTYFNYEAQQDKSGLPNDRFSAERPEGSISTLTIQRTEQRDSAMYRCASSLVVISGQGYSPLHFGNGTRLTVT.

The rearrangement joins TRBV11-2 to TRBJ2-7; D remains ambiguous. Germline CDR1 SGHAT, CDR2 FQNNGV. The CDR3 length is 12 residues. V lost 7 bases to trimming and J lost 3 bases, with 10 bases between them. The CDR3 loop reads CASTNFNYEQYF. The CDR3 region has the DNA TGTGCCAGCACAAACTTCAACTACGAGCAGTACTTC.

The chain combines TRBV5-1 with TRBJ1-5, with D tentatively TRBD1 (6 bases). CDR3 size: 15 residues. Germline V gene lookup returns CDR1 SGHRS and CDR2 YFSETQ. The germline V and J ends were trimmed by 1 base and 4 bases, with 12 bases remaining between them. CDR3: CASSLTGSENQPQHF. The CDR3 bases are TGCGCCAGCAGCTTGACAGGGAGTGAAAATCAGCCCCAGCATTTT.

The chain is built from TRBV7-9 and TRBJ1-3, with 8 bases that match TRBD1. Germline values: CDR1 SEHNR, CDR2 FQNEAQ (reference sequence). The CDR3 loop spans 16 amino acids. V lost 2 bases, J lost 4 bases, and 7 bases stayed unmatched. The CDR3 protein is CASSLSQGARGNTIYF. The CDR3 bases are TGTGCCAGCAGCTTATCGCAGGGGGCGAGAGGAAACACCATATATTTT.

V usage is TRBV6-6 and J usage is TRBJ1-2, with 9 bases aligning to TRBD1. Germline CDR1 is MNHNY and CDR2 is SVGAGI (reference sequence). The CDR3 length is 14 residues. The junction had 8 bases not matched to a gene; V was cut back by 4 bases and J by 8 bases. Here the CDR3 DNA reads TGTGCCAGCAGTTTCTCCGGGACAGGGAACGGCTACACCTTC. This sequence encodes CASSFSGTGNGYTF.